This TCR beta chain was observed in a study of glioma-infiltrating T cells after dendritic cell vaccination. The immunoSEQ assay amplified TCRB CDR3 from up to roughly 2 ug DNA. The table came from immunoSEQ multiplex PCR; TCRdb's copy has only in-frame clones and leaves some out. Among 45,000 to 55,000 clones listed, over 75% were seen once. The germline V gene encodes CDR1 SGHTA and CDR2 FQGNSA. This CDR3 has 16 residues. Deletions cut 1 base from V and 4 bases from J, with 16 bases between. The chain carries TRBV7-2 and TRBJ1-2; possibly TRBD1 for D (5 bases). This TCR came from a human donor with glioblastoma. The source was blood, collected before dendritic cell vaccination. CDR3 residues: CASSLGLGGGFYGYTF. The DNA for the CDR3 is TGTGCCAGCAGCTTAGGGTTGGGGGGAGGATTCTATGGCTACACCTTC.